Listed here are 3 T cell receptor beta chains from one sample, sequenced in a study of T cell responses to AZD1222 COVID-19 vaccine (dated by TCRdb to 2020 to 2023). Library generation was performed with the immunoSEQ multiplex PCR assay. In TCRdb, the immuneACCESS table is reduced to in-frame sequences with V and J assigned. These tables do not hold every clone; where another copy was compared, an unresolved V gene accounts for under half, and the others remain unexplained. The sample includes about 57,000 clones, with more than 75% observed a single time. Around 15% of the sample goes to the ten largest clones. In light of the paper, this sample's time point label describes: baseline before first vaccination. This specimen consisted of peripheral blood, obtained on day 0 of AZD1222 vaccination. The source of these receptors is an adult in good health.

The V gene is TRBV2, the J gene TRBJ1-1; D unclear. This CDR3 comprises 13 residues. Germline V CDR1 and CDR2: SNHLY, FYNNEI. The germline V and J ends were trimmed by 6 bases and 0 bases, with 8 bases remaining between them. In DNA, the CDR3 is TGTGCCAGCAGGACGGACTTGAACACTGAAGCTTTCTTT. Amino acids: CASRTDLNTEAFF.

The chain has TRBV28 and TRBJ2-3; possibly TRBD1 for D (5 bases). The germline V and J ends were trimmed by 5 bases and 5 bases, with 17 bases remaining between them. The CDR3 covers 15 residues. The germline V gene encodes CDR1 MDHEN and CDR2 SYDVKM. This CDR3 reads CASSEQVQGVDTQYF. Here the CDR3 DNA reads TGTGCCAGCAGTGAACAGGTTCAGGGTGTAGATACGCAGTATTTT.

J is TRBJ2-3 and V is TRBV18, with 9 bases lining up with TRBD1. The germline CDR1 and CDR2 sequences are KGHSH and LQKENI. The CDR3 extends over 16 amino acids. The V and J ends lost 0 bases and 3 bases, in that order; junction bases with no gene match: 4. CDR3 residues: CASSPPGQGSTDTQYF. CDR3 bases: TGTGCCAGCTCACCACCGGGACAGGGATCAACAGATACGCAGTATTTT.